This T cell receptor (beta chain) is drawn from a study of blood T cell repertoires in COVID-19. Germline V lookup: CDR1 LGHDT, CDR2 YNNKEL (reference sequence). The ends lost 2 bases at V and 8 bases at J; junction bases unmatched: 4. The CDR3 loop spans 13 amino acids. The data were produced by immunoSEQ multiplex PCR, yet TCRdb's version contains in-frame clones alone and is incomplete. The sample holds fewer than 90,000 clones, approximately 87% seen once. This clone has just one count. This receptor was identified in a man aged 80 or over in a cohort sampled during active COVID-19. The J gene is TRBJ1-2, the V gene TRBV3-1 (or the pseudogene TRBV3-2), with 8 bases lining up with TRBD1. The sample consisted of peripheral blood. The CDR3 here is CASSQTTGEGYTF. The CDR3 nucleotides are TGTGCCAGCAGCCAAACGACAGGGGAAGGCTACACCTTC.